These 17 T cell receptor beta chains originate from one sample sequenced in a study of regulatory T cells in long-lasting Graves disease. Time point denoted: newly diagnosed GD, antithyroid drugs for less than 3 months. Isolated PBMC RNA provided the starting material for the TCR library. CDR3-region Arm-PCR and iRepertoire HTBI primers produced the TCR beta libraries. One entry per CDR3 protein, called by TCRdb with MiXCR from the multiplex PCR reads. The sample lists 400,000 to 500,000 distinct CDR3 sequences, approximately 16% occurring once. These sequences were also reported in another study, on T cells in Graves' hyperthyroidism and ophthalmopathy.

Sequencing was performed on peripheral blood mononuclear cells (PBMCs), taken at new diagnosis, from a patient treated with antithyroid drugs. The receptor source for this set is a young woman with Graves disease.

This clonotype was observed at least ten times. J is TRBJ2-3 and V is TRBV5-4, with D perhaps matching TRBD1 (6 bases). Between the trimmed V and J ends, which lost 3 bases and 8 bases, there was a span of 19 bases. Germline V gene data show CDR1 as SGHNT and CDR2 as YYREEE (reference sequence). The CDR3 contains 15 residues. This chain's CDR3 is CASSSTGQRVGTQYF. The CDR3 DNA sequence: TGTGCCAGCAGCTCGACAGGACAGAGGGTCGGTACGCAGTATTTT.

This clonotype was counted only a few times. The chain is built from TRBV12-3 or TRBV12-4 and TRBJ2-2, with D perhaps TRBD2 (6 bases). With 5 bases removed from V and 12 bases from J, the gap between germline ends came to 22 bases. The CDR3 contains 15 residues. Written as DNA, the CDR3 is TGTGCCAGCAGTCAAACAGGAGGGCTCAGACCTCAGCTGTTTTTT. Amino acid sequence: CASSQTGGLRPQLFF.

This clonotype was seen a few times. The V and J genes are TRBV7-3 and TRBJ1-1; D call uncertain. CDR1 and CDR2 from the germline V gene are SGHTA and FQGTGA. Trimming shortened V by 1 base and J by 0 bases, and 12 bases separated the two germline ends. There are 16 residues in the CDR3. The DNA for the CDR3 is TGTGCCAGCAGCTTAAGTGGGCCCCGAATGAACACTGAAGCTTTCTTT. It specifies CASSLSGPRMNTEAFF.

This clonotype was seen at least ten times. The chain links TRBV20-1 to TRBJ2-7; D gene ambiguous. The CDR3 spans 12 residues. Trimming removed 3 bases from V and 3 bases from J, with 9 bases in between. Germline assignment: CDR1 DFQATT and CDR2 SNEGSKA (reference sequence). CDR3 protein: CSARNPDYEQYF. The CDR3 bases are TGCAGTGCTAGGAATCCGGACTACGAGCAGTACTTC.

This chain links TRBV19 with TRBJ2-1; 10 bases line up with TRBD2. Unmatched junction bases numbered 10, after V lost 7 bases and J lost 4 bases. The CDR3 has 16 residues. The germline CDR1 and CDR2 sequences are LNHDA and SQIVND (reference sequence). The CDR3 coding sequence is TGTGCCAGTATGAGGACTAGCGGACTCGCTTACAATGAGCAGTTCTTC. Its protein is CASMRTSGLAYNEQFF.

This clonotype was picked up many times. J is TRBJ2-1 and V is TRBV5-1, with 9 positions matching TRBD1. The CDR3 has 14 amino acids. After removal of 4 bases from V and 5 bases from J, the junction contained 4 bases not matched to a gene. CDR1 and CDR2 (germline): SGHRS, YFSETQ. DNA for the CDR3: TGCGCCAGCAGCCTGACAGGGGGACACAATGAGCAGTTCTTC. This sequence encodes CASSLTGGHNEQFF.

V usage is TRBV5-1 and J usage is TRBJ2-6; tentatively, D is TRBD2 (6 bases). The CDR3 is 17 residues long. V was cut by 4 bases and J by 0 bases, with 14 bases left in between. CDR1 SGHRS and CDR2 YFSETQ come from the germline V gene. The CDR3 region is CASSLRDLRSGANVLTF. The CDR3, as DNA: TGCGCCAGCAGCCTCCGGGACTTACGCTCTGGGGCCAACGTCCTGACTTTC.

This clonotype has a count of ten or more. The chain couples TRBV28 to TRBJ1-1, with a weak D call TRBD1 (6 bases). This CDR3 has 15 residues. CDR1 is MDHEN, CDR2 SYDVKM, per germline. Trimming took off 2 bases at V and 1 base at J, with 11 bases between the two ends. The CDR3 region is CASSLGGRSNTEAFF. The CDR3 DNA reads TGTGCCAGCAGTTTAGGGGGGCGGTCGAACACTGAAGCTTTCTTT.

In this sample, this clonotype turned up many times. V gene TRBV6-1 combines with J gene TRBJ1-2, with no clear D. This CDR3 region has 14 residues. Trimming left V 0 bases short and J 2 bases short, with 7 bases between. Germline V gives CDR1 MNHNS, CDR2 SASEGT. CDR3 sequence (DNA): TGTGCCAGCAGTGAAGCCGGAGGGAACTATGGCTACACCTTC. It translates to CASSEAGGNYGYTF.

Only a few counts were recorded for this clonotype. This rearrangement joins TRBV12-3 or TRBV12-4 to TRBJ2-5, with unresolved D. V lost 4 bases and J 7 bases, leaving 10 bases between the germline ends. The CDR3 spans 12 residues. CDR3 sequence: CASSSVGGTQYF. The CDR3 DNA reads as TGTGCCAGCAGTTCCGTGGGTGGGACCCAGTACTTC.

This clonotype was detected only a few times. The V and J genes are TRBV5-1 and TRBJ2-1; weak D call: TRBD1 (5 bases). The CDR3 spans 14 residues. Germline V gene data show CDR1 as SGHRS and CDR2 as YFSETQ. Trimming stripped 0 bases from V and 9 bases from J, with 13 bases between. The CDR3 DNA follows: TGCGCCAGCAGCTTGGAACAAGTACAGGTTGAGCAGTTCTTC. This gives the protein CASSLEQVQVEQFF.

This clonotype was recorded many times. This chain joins TRBV27 and TRBJ2-3; D ambiguous. Germline assignment: CDR1 MNHEY and CDR2 SMNVEV (reference sequence). The CDR3 extends over 15 amino acids. The V end lost 0 bases, the J end lost 2 bases, and 9 bases lay between the germline ends. This CDR3 is CASSLSVAVTDTQYF. The CDR3 DNA reads TGTGCCAGCAGTTTATCTGTGGCAGTCACAGATACGCAGTATTTT.

J is TRBJ2-7 and V is TRBV6-1; TRBD2 matches at 7 bases. The length of the CDR3 is 16 residues. V trimming: 5 bases; J trimming: 1 base; junction bases outside the gene matches: 11. Germline V lookup: CDR1 MNHNS, CDR2 SASEGT. CDR3 residues: CASSPSGGGISYEQYF. CDR3 nucleotides: TGTGCCAGCAGTCCCTCGGGAGGTGGCATATCCTACGAGCAGTACTTC.

This clonotype was recorded at least ten times. V is TRBV6-2 or TRBV6-3 and J is TRBJ2-7, with D possibly being TRBD1 (5 bases). The CDR3 is 14 residues long. Germline V gene sequence: CDR1 MNHEY, CDR2 SVGEGT. Trimming cost V 7 bases and J 3 bases, with 16 bases left between them. The chain's CDR3 is CASTPDSSFYEQYF. CDR3 nucleotides: TGTGCCAGCACCCCTGACAGTTCATTCTACGAGCAGTACTTC.

Regarding this clonotype: A read error likely explains this, since a far larger clone differs by one base. CDR3 residues: CTSSLDSGTGREQFF. CDR3 coding DNA: TGTACCAGCAGCCTCGATAGCGGGACGGGCCGTGAGCAGTTCTTC. The chain employs TRBV11-2 and TRBJ2-1, with 8 nucleotides matching TRBD2. The V gene's germline CDR1 is SGHAT and CDR2 FQNNGV. The CDR3 is 15 residues long. Using reference TRBV11-2 and TRBJ2-1 for the parts outside the CDR3, the full variable domain is EAGVAQSPRYKIIEKRQSVAFWCNPISGHATLYWYQQILGQGPKLLIQFQNNGVVDDSQLPKDRFSAERLKGVDSTLKIQPAKLEDSAVYLCTSSLDSGTGREQFFGPGTRLTVL.

The table lists this clonotype with a few counts. The junction does not match germline at one end; this may be a read error. The chain is built from TRBV7-7 and TRBJ1-3, with D tentatively TRBD1 (5 bases). CDR3 size: 13 residues. Germline V gene data show CDR1 as SSHAT and CDR2 as FNYEAQ (reference sequence). CDR3 protein: CASSRSGGDTIYF. In DNA form, the CDR3 reads TGTGCTAGCAGCAGATCCGGGGGGGACACCATATATTTT.

This clonotype has ten or more counts. V usage is TRBV28 and J usage is TRBJ2-7; 11 bases are shared with TRBD2. Per germline, CDR1 MDHEN and CDR2 SYDVKM. This CDR3 region has 15 residues. V dropped 6 bases and J dropped 5; count of bases not matched to a gene: 9. DNA of the CDR3: TGTGCCAGCAGACCACTAGCGGGAGTCGGGAACGAGCAGTACTTC. Its protein is CASRPLAGVGNEQYF.